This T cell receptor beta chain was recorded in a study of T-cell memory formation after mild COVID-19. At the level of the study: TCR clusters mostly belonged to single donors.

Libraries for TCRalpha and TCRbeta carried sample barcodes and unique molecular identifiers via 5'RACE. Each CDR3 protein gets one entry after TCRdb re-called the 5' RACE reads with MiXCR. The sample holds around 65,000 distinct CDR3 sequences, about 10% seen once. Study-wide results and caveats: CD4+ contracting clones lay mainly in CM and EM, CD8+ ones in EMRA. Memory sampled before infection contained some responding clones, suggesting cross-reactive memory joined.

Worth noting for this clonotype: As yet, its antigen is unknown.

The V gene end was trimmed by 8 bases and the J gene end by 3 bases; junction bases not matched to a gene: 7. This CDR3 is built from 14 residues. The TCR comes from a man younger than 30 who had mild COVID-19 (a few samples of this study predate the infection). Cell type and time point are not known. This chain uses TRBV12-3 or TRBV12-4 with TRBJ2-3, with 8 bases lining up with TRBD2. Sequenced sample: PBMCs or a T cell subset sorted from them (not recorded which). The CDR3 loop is CASALGGGTDTQYF. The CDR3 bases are TGTGCCAGCGCTCTCGGGGGGGGGACAGATACGCAGTATTTT.